The 26 T cell receptor beta chains in this list originate from one sample, sequenced in a study of regulatory and conventional T cells in RAG deficiency. Genomic DNA came from blood conventional CD4+ T cells gated CD25-low CD127-high. Profiling relied on immunoSEQ multiplex PCR, and the TCRdb table lists in-frame clones only, not all of them. The data hold 25,000 to 30,000 clones, with about 95% observed a single time. This same sample was also taken into another study, of regulatory T cells. That source reports: The PCR used 52 TRBV and 13 TRBJ primers.

Sequencing was performed on CD25- CD4+ T cells sorted from blood. These receptors all come from a human donor in good health.

CDR3 region: CASSWAGVMNTEAFF. CDR3 DNA: TGTGCCAGCAGTTGGGCGGGGGTGATGAACACTGAAGCTTTCTTT. J is TRBJ1-1 and V is TRBV6-5, with D perhaps matching TRBD1 (5 bases). Germline values: CDR1 MNHEY, CDR2 SVGAGI. The CDR3 covers 15 residues. The ends were cut back, 4 bases at V and 0 bases at J, with 12 bases in the middle.

The rearrangement links TRBV10-1 to TRBJ1-1; D remains ambiguous. CDR3 size: 12 residues. With 6 bases removed from V and 4 bases from J, the gap between germline ends came to 9 bases. Germline assignment: CDR1 WNHNN and CDR2 SYGVQD (reference sequence). This CDR3 reads CASRGYGTEAFF. CDR3 nucleotide sequence: TGCGCCAGCAGGGGCTACGGCACTGAAGCTTTCTTT.

The chain employs TRBV18 and TRBJ1-5; 10 nucleotides line up with TRBD1. Trimming cost V 4 bases and J 2 bases; bases outside gene matches: 8. CDR3 length: 17 amino acids. Per germline, CDR1 KGHSH and CDR2 LQKENI. The CDR3 protein is CASSLRDRGFGNQPQHF. CDR3 nucleotides: TGTGCCAGCTCACTCCGGGACAGGGGATTTGGCAATCAGCCCCAGCATTTT.

Note on this clone: At one end, the junction sequence differs from germline, possibly due to a read error. The chain couples TRBV6-1 to TRBJ1-6; D not resolved. The CDR3 is made up of 13 amino acids. Germline V gene data show CDR1 as MNHNS and CDR2 as SASEGT. The CDR3 loop is CASSEGGNSPLHF. The CDR3 nucleotides read TGTGCCAGCAGCGAAGGCGGGAATTCACCCCTCCACTTT.

This clone was seen once. The rearrangement uses TRBV30 and TRBJ1-3; the match to TRBD1 covers 7 bases. This CDR3 spans 15 amino acids. The germline CDR1 and CDR2 sequences are GTSNPN and SVGIG (reference sequence). The V and J ends lost 4 bases and 2 bases, in that order; junction bases with no gene match: 8. The CDR3 reads CAWTGGGTAGNTIYF. CDR3 bases: TGTGCCTGGACCGGAGGGGGCACGGCTGGAAACACCATATATTTT. Supplemented by reference TRBV30 and TRBJ1-3, the full variable domain reads SQTIHQWPATLVQPVGSPLSLECTVEGTSNPNLYWYRQAAGRGLQLLFYSVGIGQISSEVPQNLSASRPQDRQFILSSKKLLLSDSGFYLCAWTGGGTAGNTIYFGEGSWLTVV.

The rearrangement joins TRBV5-4 to TRBJ2-5, with D uncertain. Deletions cut 0 bases from V and 2 bases from J, with 8 bases between. Germline V gene data show CDR1 as SGHNT and CDR2 as YYREEE (reference sequence). This CDR3 comprises 14 residues. The CDR3 DNA reads as TGTGCCAGCAGCTTGGCGTCTCTACAAGAGACCCAGTACTTC. Translated: CASSLASLQETQYF.

The J gene is TRBJ1-1, the V gene TRBV15; the match to TRBD1 covers 7 bases. Trimming removed 6 bases from V and 0 bases from J; junction bases left unmatched: 10. The CDR3 runs to 16 residues. CDR1 is LNHNV, CDR2 YYDKDF, per germline (reference sequence). CDR3 loop: CATSEWPRGLNTEAFF. The CDR3 nucleotides are TGTGCCACCAGTGAATGGCCGAGGGGGCTGAACACTGAAGCTTTCTTT.

The V and J genes are TRBV6-6 and TRBJ1-5, with 8 bases lining up with TRBD1. V shed 4 bases and J 2 bases; nucleotides not matched to a gene: 1. The germline CDR1 and CDR2 sequences are MNHNY and SVGAGI (reference sequence). The CDR3 has 14 residues. As DNA, the CDR3 is TGTGCCAGCAGTTCAGGGGGCGGCAATCAGCCCCAGCATTTT. It specifies CASSSGGGNQPQHF.

In its sample, this clone was seen once. The chain uses TRBV7-6 and TRBJ2-7, with D possibly TRBD1 on 5 matching bases. Germline V gene data show CDR1 as SGHVS and CDR2 as FNYEAQ. Trimming shortened V by 4 bases and J by 3 bases, and 13 bases separated the two germline ends. The CDR3 length is 14 residues. The chain's CDR3 is CASSSLGQGYEQYF. CDR3 nucleotides: TGTGCCAGCAGCTCGCTGGGGCAGGGCTACGAGCAGTACTTC.

The rearrangement joins TRBV5-1 to TRBJ1-1; perhaps TRBD1 as D (5 bases). Germline values: CDR1 SGHRS, CDR2 YFSETQ. With 4 bases removed from V and 4 bases from J, the gap between germline ends came to 14 bases. The CDR3 extends over 14 amino acids. CDR3 in DNA: TGCGCCAGCAGCCGAGGGGAGGTCTCCACTGAAGCTTTCTTT. Amino acid sequence: CASSRGEVSTEAFF.

The V gene is TRBV7-3, the J gene TRBJ2-2; D gene uncertain. From germline, CDR1 is SGHTA and CDR2 FQGTGA. CDR3 length: 15 amino acids. V was shortened by 5 bases and J by 0 bases, with 10 bases between the two germline ends. CDR3 amino acids: CASSPRFSNTGELFF. As DNA, the CDR3 is TGTGCCAGCAGCCCCCGTTTTTCGAACACCGGGGAGCTGTTTTTT.

This chain joins TRBV5-6 and TRBJ2-3; 8 nucleotides match TRBD1. The CDR3 contains 15 residues. V shed 2 bases, J shed 4 bases, and the junction held 6 bases outside the gene matches. Germline V gene sequence: CDR1 SGHDT, CDR2 YYEEEE. CDR3 residues: CASSLWTGSSDTQYF. The DNA of the CDR3 is TGTGCCAGCAGCTTATGGACAGGGTCTTCAGATACGCAGTATTTT. The full variable domain, with the rest looked up from reference TRBV5-6 and TRBJ2-3, is DAGVTQSPTHLIKTRGQQVTLRCSPKSGHDTVSWYQQALGQGPQFIFQYYEEEERQRGNFPDRFSGHQFPNYSSELNVNALLLGDSALYLCASSLWTGSSDTQYFGPGTRLTVL.

This chain joins TRBV7-6 and TRBJ2-1; 7 positions agree with TRBD2. The junction had 12 bases not matched to a gene; V was cut back by 1 base and J by 9 bases. The CDR3 spans 16 residues. Germline loops: CDR1 SGHVS, CDR2 FNYEAQ. The CDR3 is CASSLVVRTSFGEQFF. The DNA of the CDR3 is TGTGCCAGCAGCTTAGTCGTCAGGACTAGTTTCGGTGAGCAGTTCTTC.

The CDR3 region has the DNA TGTGCCAGCAGTTCCGCCGGGCGGGGGTCCTACAATGAGCAGTTCTTC. It translates to CASSSAGRGSYNEQFF. J is TRBJ2-1 and V is TRBV9; 7 positions agree with TRBD2. In germline, CDR1 is SGDLS, CDR2 YYNGEE. The V segment lost 5 bases and the J segment 1 base; nucleotides outside the gene matches: 9. CDR3 length equals 16 residues.

The CDR3 reads CASSREAGRLEAFF. The DNA for the CDR3 is TGTGCCAGCAGCAGGGAGGCAGGTCGGTTGGAGGCTTTCTTT. V and J are TRBV5-5 and TRBJ1-1; D gene uncertain. V was shortened by 4 bases and J by 11 bases, with 21 bases between the two germline ends. Looked up from germline, CDR1 is SGHKS and CDR2 is YYEKEE (reference sequence). This CDR3 is 14 amino acids long.

The chain combines TRBV5-1 with TRBJ1-1; TRBD1 matches at 7 bases. The CDR3 runs 15 residues. Losses at the gene ends were 1 base for V and 1 base for J; bases not matched to a gene: 4. Looked up from germline, CDR1 is SGHRS and CDR2 is YFSETQ. CDR3 DNA: TGCGCCAGCAGCTTGCTTTCAGGGGGGAACACTGAAGCTTTCTTT. This translates into CASSLLSGGNTEAFF.

The V and J genes are TRBV29-1 and TRBJ2-6; D is unclear. The CDR3 length is 14 residues. Trimming pared 7 bases from V and 3 bases from J, leaving 13 bases between. The germline V gene encodes CDR1 SQVTM and CDR2 ANQGSEA. CDR3 sequence: CSAEVVRGANVLTF. CDR3 nucleotides: TGCAGCGCAGAGGTGGTTCGTGGGGCCAACGTCCTGACTTTC.

The sample holds one count of this clone. The rearrangement joins TRBV7-9 to TRBJ1-2, with TRBD1 identical over 10 bases. The V gene end was trimmed by 6 bases and the J gene end by 8 bases; junction bases not matched to a gene: 12. The length of the CDR3 is 15 residues. CDR1 SEHNR and CDR2 FQNEAQ come from the germline V gene (reference sequence). As DNA, the CDR3 is TGTGCCAGCAGTAATTGGGACAGGGGCGTGGGGGGCTACACCTTC. It encodes CASSNWDRGVGGYTF.

This chain uses TRBV30 with TRBJ2-1; 8 positions agree with TRBD2. Germline V CDR1 and CDR2: GTSNPN, SVGIG (reference sequence). CDR3 length equals 14 residues. The ends lost 5 bases at V and 2 bases at J; junction bases unmatched: 5. The CDR3 here is CAWGRGLAYNEQFF. In DNA, the CDR3 is TGTGCCTGGGGCCGGGGACTAGCCTACAATGAGCAGTTCTTC. Supplemented by reference TRBV30 and TRBJ2-1, the full variable domain reads SQTIHQWPATLVQPVGSPLSLECTVEGTSNPNLYWYRQAAGRGLQLLFYSVGIGQISSEVPQNLSASRPQDRQFILSSKKLLLSDSGFYLCAWGRGLAYNEQFFGPGTRLTVL.

This chain uses TRBV7-3 with TRBJ2-2; 9 nucleotides align to TRBD1. The CDR3 has 17 amino acids. Per germline, CDR1 SGHTA and CDR2 FQGTGA. The V and J ends lost 2 bases and 5 bases, in that order; junction bases with no gene match: 9. The CDR3, as DNA: TGTGCCAGCAGCTTAGGGCGTCCGACAGGGGGTACCGGGGAGCTGTTTTTT. The encoded protein is CASSLGRPTGGTGELFF.

This chain connects TRBV9 to TRBJ1-6; D remains ambiguous. The CDR3 contains 16 residues. CDR1 SGDLS and CDR2 YYNGEE come from the germline V gene. V shed 3 bases and J shed 11 bases, with 21 bases lying between them. Here the CDR3 reads CASSAREVGSLPPLHF. The CDR3 nucleotides read TGTGCCAGCAGCGCCCGGGAAGTAGGGTCGTTACCACCCCTCCACTTT.

The V and J genes are TRBV19 and TRBJ1-2; D may be TRBD1 (6 bases). V lost 8 bases and J 3 bases, leaving 19 bases between the germline ends. The CDR3 has 15 amino acids. Germline V gives CDR1 LNHDA, CDR2 SQIVND (reference sequence). In DNA, the CDR3 is TGTGCCAGTTCTATTGCGCCAGGGGTCTACTATGGCTACACCTTC. It yields the protein CASSIAPGVYYGYTF.

The rearrangement links TRBV19 to TRBJ1-1; D is uncertain. Trimming pared 2 bases from V and 11 bases from J, leaving 12 bases between. This CDR3 contains 12 residues. CDR1 LNHDA and CDR2 SQIVND come from the germline V gene (reference sequence). The CDR3 protein is CASSISGSWAFF. For the CDR3, the DNA is TGTGCCAGTAGTATATCGGGGTCATGGGCTTTCTTT.

This chain links TRBV15 with TRBJ1-1; the match to TRBD1 covers 8 bases. Germline CDR1 and CDR2: LNHNV and YYDKDF (reference sequence). Unmatched junction bases numbered 7, after V lost 0 bases and J lost 1 base. The CDR3 runs to 17 residues. CDR3 bases: TGTGCCACCAGCAGAGATTTTGCCACAGGGGGGAACACTGAAGCTTTCTTT. Translation gives CATSRDFATGGNTEAFF.

This chain uses TRBV2 with TRBJ1-1; 7 positions agree with TRBD1. The germline CDR1 and CDR2 sequences are SNHLY and FYNNEI. This CDR3 is 11 amino acids long. The V segment lost 5 bases and the J segment 8 bases; nucleotides outside the gene matches: 2. The CDR3 here is CASSRQGEAFF. The CDR3 bases are TGTGCCAGCAGTCGACAGGGAGAAGCTTTCTTT.

The chain couples TRBV5-4 to TRBJ2-1, with D tentatively TRBD2 (5 bases). CDR1 and CDR2 (germline): SGHNT, YYREEE (reference sequence). The CDR3 runs 14 residues. V shed 0 bases and J shed 3 bases, with 7 bases lying between them. CDR3 coding DNA: TGTGCCAGCAGCTTGGCAGGACTCTACAATGAGCAGTTCTTC. Translating gives CASSLAGLYNEQFF.